This T cell receptor beta chain was sequenced in a study of a mutant IDH1 vaccine in newly diagnosed glioma. Study background: Radiotherapy alone preceded vaccination by 4-6 weeks; alternatively, vaccination started with temozolomide cycles. Those enrolled had earlier been treated with radiotherapy, temozolomide, or both, mostly both.

Study-level points and caveats: Immune responses induced by the vaccine were seen in just over 90% of patients, spanning multiple MHC alleles. Variations in leading peripheral T cell clonotypes appeared to have no connection with pseudoprogression.

Time point indicated: week 47, end of study. Each dose of the vaccine consisted of 300 ug of mutant IDH1 20-mer peptide, with topical imiquimod. V lost 2 bases and J 4 bases, leaving 17 bases between the germline ends. Germline V lookup: CDR1 GTSNPN, CDR2 SVGIG (reference sequence). The CDR3 length is 15 residues. Repertoires were generated with immunoSEQ multiplex PCR, while TCRdb's copy carries only in-frame clones and drops some. The sample lists fewer than 40,000 clones; 80% to 85% were seen once. As concerns this clone: Its cognate antigen is unknown.

This rearrangement joins TRBV30 to TRBJ2-5, with D perhaps TRBD1 or TRBD2 (6 bases each). Sequencing used PBMCs, obtained from a glioma patient whose treatment included an IDH1 peptide vaccine. This receptor was obtained from a man younger than 45 with glioma. This chain's CDR3 is CAWSSPGGGGETQYF. In nucleotides, the CDR3 is TGTGCCTGGAGTTCCCCCGGGGGCGGAGGAGAGACCCAGTACTTC.